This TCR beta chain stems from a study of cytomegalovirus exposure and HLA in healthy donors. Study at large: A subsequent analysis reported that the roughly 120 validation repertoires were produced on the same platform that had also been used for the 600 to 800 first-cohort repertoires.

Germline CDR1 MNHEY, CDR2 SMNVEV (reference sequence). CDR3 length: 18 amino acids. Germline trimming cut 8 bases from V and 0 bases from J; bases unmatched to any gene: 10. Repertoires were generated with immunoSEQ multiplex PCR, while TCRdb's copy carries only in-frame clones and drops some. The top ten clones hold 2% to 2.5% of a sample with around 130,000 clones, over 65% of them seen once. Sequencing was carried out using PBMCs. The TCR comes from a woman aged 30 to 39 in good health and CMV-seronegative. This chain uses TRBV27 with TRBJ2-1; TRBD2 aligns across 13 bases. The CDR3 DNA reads TGTGCCAGCCGCTCCGGACTAGCGGGGGCAAGCTCCTACAATGAGCAGTTCTTC. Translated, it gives CASRSGLAGASSYNEQFF.